The TCR beta chain described here comes from a study of shared clonotypes between healthy human individuals. CDR3 length equals 16 residues. Trimming removed 4 bases from V and 0 bases from J, with 16 bases in between. Per the germline V gene, CDR1 is MDHEN and CDR2 is SYDVKM. TCRdb's table, derived via immunoSEQ multiplex PCR, lists solely in-frame clones and lacks some. The sample contains about 2.2 million clones, more than 85% of which appear only once. Points from the study as a whole: Lower generation probabilities were found for non-shared clonotypes than for those shared by all four donors. Shared across four donors were roughly 4.8% of the naive CD4 clonotypes.

It was CD45RO-negative cells, positively selected for CCR7, that made up naive CD8 cells, with terminally differentiated effector memory CD45RA+ cells excluded. With regard to this clone: No antigen is known for it.

This clonotype was sampled from a young man in good health. Some clones in this sample may be carry-over from other donors' samples. What was sequenced was naive CD8+ T cells from PBMCs. The rearrangement uses TRBV28 and TRBJ2-7, with TRBD2 as a possible D gene (6 bases). CDR3 in DNA: TGTGCCAGCAGTTCCCCTCGGAGGGGATACTCCTACGAGCAGTACTTC. Translating it yields CASSSPRRGYSYEQYF.